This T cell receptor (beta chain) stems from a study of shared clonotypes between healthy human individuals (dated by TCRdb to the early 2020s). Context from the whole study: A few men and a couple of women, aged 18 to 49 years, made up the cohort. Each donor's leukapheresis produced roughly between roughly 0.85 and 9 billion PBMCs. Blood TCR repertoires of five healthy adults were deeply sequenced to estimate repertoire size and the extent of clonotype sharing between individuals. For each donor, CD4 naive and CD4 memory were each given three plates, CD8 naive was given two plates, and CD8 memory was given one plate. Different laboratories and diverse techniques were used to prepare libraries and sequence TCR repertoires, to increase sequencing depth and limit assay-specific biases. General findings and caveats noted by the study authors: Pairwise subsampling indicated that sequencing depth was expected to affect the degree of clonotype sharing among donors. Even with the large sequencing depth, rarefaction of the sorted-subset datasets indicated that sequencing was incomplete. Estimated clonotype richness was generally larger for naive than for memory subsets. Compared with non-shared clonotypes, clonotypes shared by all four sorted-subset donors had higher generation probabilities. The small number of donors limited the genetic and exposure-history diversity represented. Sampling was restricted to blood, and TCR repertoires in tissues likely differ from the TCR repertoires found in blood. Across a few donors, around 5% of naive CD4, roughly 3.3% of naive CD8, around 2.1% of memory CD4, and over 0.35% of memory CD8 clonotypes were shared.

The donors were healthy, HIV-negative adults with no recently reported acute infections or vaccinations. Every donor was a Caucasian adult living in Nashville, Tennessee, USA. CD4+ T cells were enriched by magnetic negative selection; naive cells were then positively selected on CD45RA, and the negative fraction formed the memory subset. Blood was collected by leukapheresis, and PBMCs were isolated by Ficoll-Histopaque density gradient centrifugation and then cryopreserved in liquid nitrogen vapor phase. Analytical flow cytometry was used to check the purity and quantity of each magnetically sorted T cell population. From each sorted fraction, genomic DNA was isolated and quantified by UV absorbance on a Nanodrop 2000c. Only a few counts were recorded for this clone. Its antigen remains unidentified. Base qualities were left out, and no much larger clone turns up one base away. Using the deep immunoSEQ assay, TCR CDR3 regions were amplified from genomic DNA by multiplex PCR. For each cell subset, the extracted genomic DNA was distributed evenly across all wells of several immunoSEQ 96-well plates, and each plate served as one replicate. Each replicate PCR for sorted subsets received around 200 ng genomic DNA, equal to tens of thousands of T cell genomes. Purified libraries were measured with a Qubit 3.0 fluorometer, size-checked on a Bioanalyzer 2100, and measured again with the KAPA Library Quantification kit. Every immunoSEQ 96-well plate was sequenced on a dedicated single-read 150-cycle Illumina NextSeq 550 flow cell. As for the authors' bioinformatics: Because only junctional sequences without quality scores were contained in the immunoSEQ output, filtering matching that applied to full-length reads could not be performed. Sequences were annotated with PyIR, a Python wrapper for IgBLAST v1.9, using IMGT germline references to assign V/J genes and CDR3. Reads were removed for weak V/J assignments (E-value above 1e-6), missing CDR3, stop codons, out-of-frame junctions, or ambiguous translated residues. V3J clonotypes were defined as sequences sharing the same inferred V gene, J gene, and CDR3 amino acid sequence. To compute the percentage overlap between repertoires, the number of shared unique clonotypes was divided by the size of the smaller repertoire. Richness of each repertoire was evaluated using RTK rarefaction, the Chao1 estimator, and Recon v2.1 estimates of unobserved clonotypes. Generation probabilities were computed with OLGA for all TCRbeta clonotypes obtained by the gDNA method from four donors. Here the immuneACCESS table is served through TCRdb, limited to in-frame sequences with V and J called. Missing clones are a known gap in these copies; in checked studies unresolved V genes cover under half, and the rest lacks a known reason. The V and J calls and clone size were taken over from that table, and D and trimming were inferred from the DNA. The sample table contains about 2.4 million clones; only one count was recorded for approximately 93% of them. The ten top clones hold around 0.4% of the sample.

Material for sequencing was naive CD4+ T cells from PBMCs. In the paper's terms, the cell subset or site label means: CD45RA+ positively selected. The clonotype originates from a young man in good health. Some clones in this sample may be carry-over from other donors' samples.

The CDR3 loop reads CSVEKRQKTEAFF. The bases are TGCAGCGTTGAGAAGAGGCAAAAGACTGAAGCTTTCTTT. Recombination connected TRBV29-1 to TRBJ1-1; the D gene identity is not certain. The cysteine opens and the phenylalanine closes a CDR3 of 13 amino acids. Here the CDR3 DNA is all that survives: 39 bases in frame from base 1. Between the V and J ends, shortened by 3 bases and 5 bases respectively, the junction contains 13 bases. The germline V gene specifies SQVTM as CDR1 and ANQGSEA as CDR2.